This T cell receptor (beta chain) was recorded in a study of regulatory T cells in long-lasting Graves disease (dated by TCRdb to 2020 to 2023). Regarding the complete study: Persistent Graves' disease was defined as antithyroid drug treatment for over 5 years with persistently positive TSH receptor autoantibodies. Peripheral blood TCR sequencing and RNA sequencing compared persistent Graves' disease patients with newly diagnosed Graves' disease patients. The study was conducted in China and was registered as a clinical trial. TCR sequencing covered some 13 persistent and around 20 newly diagnosed Graves' disease patients, around 33 samples in total. In the clinical cohort, patients with persistent Graves' disease had used antithyroid drugs for an average of about 10.3 years. General findings and caveats noted by the study authors: The study examined only peripheral blood because the primary lesion, thyroid tissue, could not be accessed. Persistent patients shared more public clonotypes among themselves (2,741) than newly diagnosed patients did (about 970). Compared with newly diagnosed patients, patients with persistent Graves' disease had lower TCR Shannon entropy and fewer highly expanded clones, which suggests clonal expansion. The authors noted that the small sample size was a limitation that may lower accuracy. Persistent disease showed preferential use of TRBV28, TRBJ1-2 and TRBJ2-5, whereas newly diagnosed disease favored TRBV20-1 and TRBJ2-1. Sequencing and analysis were restricted to the TCR beta chain.

Library creation used multiplex PCR. The instrument given in TCRdb is Illumina HiSeq 4000. CDR3 regions were amplified by Arm-PCR with iRepertoire HTBI primers to construct TCR beta libraries. Gel purification was performed on PCR products prior to sequencing. In the source study's methods: Gene usage analysis of CDR3 amino acid clonotypes relied on the approximately 60 TRBV and about 13 TRBJ segments identified across samples. COPE and FqMerger were used to merge the filtered high-quality paired reads into contigs. BLAST was used to align contigs to the IMGT TRBV, TRBD and TRBJ reference genes, and CDR3 was defined following IMGT. Any clonotype with a frequency above 0.1% was classified as a highly expanded clone. Shannon entropy served as the measure of repertoire diversity, while the Gini coefficient captured V-J evenness. A clonotype was considered public if more than one individual shared it. The public reads were reprocessed in TCRdb via fastp at Q25 and MiXCR, keeping in-frame beta chains. Rows are combined by CDR3 protein, so each entry shows the most common genes and DNA. The V and J calls and clone size come from TCRdb's table, not from the authors' own analysis. This sample is represented by approximately 400,000 distinct CDR3 sequences; around a quarter of them were singletons. Clones ranked in the top ten supply about 26% of the sample.

The label giving this sample's time point can be read as: persistent/refractory GD, antithyroid drugs over 5 years with positive TRAb. For both TCR sequencing and RNA sequencing, RNA was extracted from PBMCs using TRIzol. Graves' disease was diagnosed according to American Thyroid Association guidelines. Recruitment of patients was carried out at an endocrinology department in Xi'an, China. From each patient, around 8.3 milliliters of peripheral blood was collected into an EDTA anticoagulant tube. Ficoll Paque Plus density gradient separation was used to isolate PBMCs, and no further T cell sorting was performed. RNA quality was checked with an Agilent 2100 Bioanalyzer and agarose gel, and concentration with a NanoDrop 2000. This clonotype was picked up a small number of times. Its antigen target is currently unknown. The sample holds no much larger clone one base away, and base qualities are not on file.

The CDR3 starts with the cysteine, ends with the phenylalanine, and has 13 residues. Only CDR3 DNA is held: 39 bases, read in frame from base 1. V is shortened by 6 bases, J by 5 bases, and the region joining them spans 10 bases. The germline V gene (reference sequence) provides CDR1 MNHEY and CDR2 SMNVEV. The source of this sequence is a female donor with Graves disease. The receptor chain draws on TRBV27 and TRBJ1-4; the D segment cannot be called with confidence. The source was peripheral blood mononuclear cells (PBMCs), collected when the disease was refractory, from a patient treated with antithyroid drugs. The DNA is TGTGCCAGCAGCGGGTTGGGGAATGAAAAACTGTTTTTT. This is translated as CASSGLGNEKLFF.